These T cell receptor beta chains were read from a single sample in a study of T cell repertoires in cytomegalovirus infection. MiXCR was run by TCRdb on the reads, yielding one entry per CDR3 protein. The sample includes about 770,000 distinct CDR3 sequences, almost 30% seen only once; the top ten take around 14%. Which antigens these TCRs recognize remains unknown. The specimen was cultured CD8+ T cells from PBMCs, collected from culture after CMV antigen stimulation. These TCRs come from a human donor in good health (CMV status not recorded). Some clones in this sample may be carry-over from other donors' samples. CDR3s include the opening cysteine and the closing phenylalanine or tryptophan. D genes are given only for firm matches. Not every row has a clone size; where given, it reads once, few, many or a size class.

few	-	TRBV10-3	TRBJ2-1	15	TGTGCCATCAGTAACAGGGCCCCATCCTACAATGAGCAGTTCTTC	CAISNRAPSYNEQFF
-	-	TRBV4-3	TRBJ2-3	14	TGCGCCAGCAGCCAAGTGGCTAGCAGGGATACGCAGTATTTT	CASSQVASRDTQYF
few	TRBD2	TRBV7-7	TRBJ2-3	17	TGTGCTAGCAGCTCCGGACTAGCGGGGATGAACCCAGATACGCAGTATTTT	CASSSGLAGMNPDTQYF
few	-	TRBV28	TRBJ1-2	14	TGTGCCAGCAGTAGGACCCGAATAGTCTATGGCTACACCTTC	CASSRTRIVYGYTF
many	-	TRBV6-5	TRBJ1-2	12	TGTGCCAGCAGTTATTCGGGTTATGGCTACACCTTC	CASSYSGYGYTF
-	TRBD2	TRBV27	TRBJ2-3	11	TGTGCCAGCAATGGACTAGCGAGGCAGTATTTT	CASNGLARQYF
few	TRBD1	TRBV18	TRBJ1-2	15	TGTGCCAGTAGTCCTCCGGGACAGGGCTACTATGGCTACACCTTC	CASSPPGQGYYGYTF
-	-	TRBV2	TRBJ2-5	13	TGTGCCTCCCATGACGGGGGCCAAGAGACCCAGTACTTC	CASHDGGQETQYF
once	-	TRBV4-2	TRBJ2-2	15	TGTGCCAGCAGCCAAGAAGGGGCTGACACCGGGGAGCTGTTTTTT	CASSQEGADTGELFF
few	TRBD2	TRBV7-9	TRBJ2-1	18	TGTGCCAGCAGCTACCCTTCTAGCGGGGGGCCTTCCTACAATGAGCAGTTCTTC	CASSYPSSGGPSYNEQFF
once	-	TRBV12-3/TRBV12-4	TRBJ1-2	12	TGTGCCAGCAGTTTTTCAGGGGTCGGCTACACCTTC	CASSFSGVGYTF
few	-	TRBV7-9	TRBJ2-1	16	TGTGCCAGCACCCCTGGCCAGGGAGGAAACTACAATGAGCAGTTCTTC	CASTPGQGGNYNEQFF
-	TRBD1	TRBV7-6	TRBJ2-7	15	TGTGCCAGCAGCTTAGGGGGGACAGGCTTCTACGAGCAGCACTTC	CASSLGGTGFYEQHF
-	TRBD1	TRBV6-8	TRBJ1-6	19	TGTGCCAGCAGTCTAGGGGGGACAGGGCCACTCTCCTATAATTCACCCCTCCACTTT	CASSLGGTGPLSYNSPLHF
-	-	TRBV14	TRBJ2-2	13	TGTGCCAGCAGCCAACCTCGTAGGGGGGAGCTGTTTTTT	CASSQPRRGELFF
-	-	TRBV12-3/TRBV12-4	TRBJ1-2	14	TGTGCCAGCAGTTTATCGTGGGGGGCAGATGGCTACACCTTC	CASSLSWGADGYTF
-	-	TRBV12-5	TRBJ1-2	16	TGTGCTAGTGGTTTGGTACCACAGGCAGCTAACTATGGCTACACCTTC	CASGLVPQAANYGYTF
-	-	TRBV6-5	TRBJ1-5	13	TGTGCCAGCAGTTACAACAGTTATCAGCCCCAGCATTTT	CASSYNSYQPQHF
-	-	TRBV5-5	TRBJ2-3	18	TGTGCCAGCAGCTTGGAGGGCCTTCTGGCAGGGACCACAGATACGCAGTATTTT	CASSLEGLLAGTTDTQYF
few	TRBD1	TRBV6-2/TRBV6-3	TRBJ2-7	16	TGTGCCAGCAGTTACTCGAGGGACAGGGAGTACTACGAGCAGTACTTC	CASSYSRDREYYEQYF
many	-	TRBV20-1	TRBJ2-3	16	TGCAGTGCTAGAGTTGACAGCGTCGACTCACAGATAACGCAGTATTTT	CSARVDSVDSQITQYF
-	-	TRBV7-2	TRBJ2-2	15	TGTGCCAGCAGCCTTACAGAGATTTACACCGGGGAGCTGTTTTTT	CASSLTEIYTGELFF
-	-	TRBV27	TRBJ1-5	14	TGTGCCAGCAGCCCCAAGGCGGTCAATCAGCCCCAGCATTTT	CASSPKAVNQPQHF
many	TRBD1	TRBV7-9	TRBJ1-2	17	TGTGCCAGCAGATCTTGGGACAGGGGGCTGGAAAACTATGGCTACACCTTC	CASRSWDRGLENYGYTF
-	TRBD1	TRBV12-3/TRBV12-4	TRBJ2-5	15	TGTGCCAGCAGTTTAGTTGGACAGGGGGAAGAGACCCAGTACTTC	CASSLVGQGEETQYF
few	-	TRBV6-5	TRBJ2-3	16	TGTGCCAGCAGTTTATCGGGACTTCACCTCCCGAGGGTGCAGTATTTT	CASSLSGLHLPRVQYF
-	-	TRBV6-6	TRBJ2-6	16	TGTGCCAGCAGTTACCGGGACACCTCTGGGGCCAACGTCCTGACTTTC	CASSYRDTSGANVLTF
-	TRBD1	TRBV7-9	TRBJ2-4	16	TGTGCCAGCAGCAAGACAGGGGGGCTAGCCAAAAACATTCAGTACTTC	CASSKTGGLAKNIQYF
many	-	TRBV5-4	TRBJ2-7	14	TGTGCCAGCAGCCCCGGACACGGTACCTACGAGCAGTACTTC	CASSPGHGTYEQYF
-	-	TRBV19	TRBJ1-6	14	TGTGCCAGTAGTATAAAAGGCGGGAGTTCACCCCTCCACTTT	CASSIKGGSSPLHF
-	TRBD1	TRBV20-1	TRBJ1-1	15	TGCAGTGCTAGCGTAACAGGGGTTGGGAACACTGAAGCTTTCTTT	CSASVTGVGNTEAFF
few	-	TRBV11-3	TRBJ2-1	13	TGTGCCAGCAGCTTTCGCAGCATCCATGAGCAGTTCTTC	CASSFRSIHEQFF
few	-	TRBV7-2	TRBJ1-1	14	TGTGCCAGCAGCCGAGGACATCTGAACACTGAAGCTTTCTTT	CASSRGHLNTEAFF
-	-	TRBV4-3	TRBJ1-5	15	TGCGCCAGCAGCCCCGCAATTAGCGGCGACCAGCCCCAGCATTTT	CASSPAISGDQPQHF
few	TRBD1	TRBV4-1	TRBJ1-6	17	TGCGCCAGCAGCCAAGTTTGGACAGGGGACTATAATTCACCCCTCCACTTT	CASSQVWTGDYNSPLHF
many	-	TRBV7-2	TRBJ1-3	16	TGTGCCAGCAGCTTAAATGTGGGAGTAGTTGGAAACACCATATATTTT	CASSLNVGVVGNTIYF
-	TRBD2	TRBV7-2	TRBJ2-3	15	TGTGCCAGCAGCTTAACGGGGGGGGGAGAGGATACGCAGTATTTT	CASSLTGGGEDTQYF
many	-	TRBV7-9	TRBJ2-5	13	TGTGCCAGCATCCCCGGACTGGAAGAGACCCAGTACTTC	CASIPGLEETQYF
-	TRBD2	TRBV28	TRBJ2-5	15	TGTGCCAGCAGTGATGGGCGGGGGGCCCAAGAGACCCAGTACTTC	CASSDGRGAQETQYF
few	-	TRBV4-1	TRBJ2-2	16	TGCGCCAGCAGCCAACTGGGGGCATCGAACACCGGGGAGCTGTTTTTT	CASSQLGASNTGELFF
few	TRBD2	TRBV11-2	TRBJ2-1	16	TGTGCCAGCAGCTCGGGCCTCGGCGGGGGGTACAATGAGCAGTTCTTC	CASSSGLGGGYNEQFF
-	-	TRBV7-9	TRBJ2-2	15	TGTGCCAGCAGCTCGATAGATCGATGGAGCGGGGAGCTGTTTTTT	CASSSIDRWSGELFF
-	-	TRBV19	TRBJ1-4	15	TGTGCCAGTAGTGCGGGACTCTCAACTAATGAAAAACTGTTTTTT	CASSAGLSTNEKLFF
-	TRBD1	TRBV12-3/TRBV12-4	TRBJ1-1	18	TGTGCCAGCAGTTTAGGTGGGACAGGGAGGAGACTGAACACTGAAGCTTTCTTT	CASSLGGTGRRLNTEAFF
-	TRBD1	TRBV6-6	TRBJ2-1	12	TGTGCCAGCAGTTACTCTGGACAGGGGGTGTTCTTC	CASSYSGQGVFF